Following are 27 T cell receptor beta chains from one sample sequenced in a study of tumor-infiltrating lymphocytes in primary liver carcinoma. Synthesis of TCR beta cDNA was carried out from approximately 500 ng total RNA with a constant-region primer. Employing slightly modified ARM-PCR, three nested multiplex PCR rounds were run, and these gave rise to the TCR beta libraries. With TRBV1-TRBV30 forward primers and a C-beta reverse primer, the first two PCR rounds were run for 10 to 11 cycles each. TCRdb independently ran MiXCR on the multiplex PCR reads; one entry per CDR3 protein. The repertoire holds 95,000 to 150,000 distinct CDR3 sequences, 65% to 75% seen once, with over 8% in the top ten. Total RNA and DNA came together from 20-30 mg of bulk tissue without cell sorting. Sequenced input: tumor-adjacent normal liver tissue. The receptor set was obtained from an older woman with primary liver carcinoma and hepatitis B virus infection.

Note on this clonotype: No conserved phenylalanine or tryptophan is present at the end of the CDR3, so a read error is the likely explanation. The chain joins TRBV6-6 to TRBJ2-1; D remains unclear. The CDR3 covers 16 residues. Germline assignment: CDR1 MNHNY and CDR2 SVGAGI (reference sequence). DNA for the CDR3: TGTGCCAGCCGAATGAGTGGGGTGAGCTCCTACAATGGGCAGTTCATC. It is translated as CASRMSGVSSYNGQFI.

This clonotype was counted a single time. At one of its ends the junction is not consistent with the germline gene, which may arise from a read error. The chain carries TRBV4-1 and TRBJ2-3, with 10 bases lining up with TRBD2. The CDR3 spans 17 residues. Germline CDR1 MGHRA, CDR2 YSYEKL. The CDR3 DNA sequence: TGTGCCACCAGCCAAGAACAACTAGCGGGGAGCACAGATACGCAGTATTTT. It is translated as CATSQEQLAGSTDTQYF.

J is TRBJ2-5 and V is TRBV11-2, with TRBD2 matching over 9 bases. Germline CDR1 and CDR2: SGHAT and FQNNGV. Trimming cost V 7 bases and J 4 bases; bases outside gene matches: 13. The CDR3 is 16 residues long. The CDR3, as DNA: TGTGCCAGCAACTACTACCGTAGTAGCGGGAGAGAGACCCAGTACTTC. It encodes CASNYYRSSGRETQYF. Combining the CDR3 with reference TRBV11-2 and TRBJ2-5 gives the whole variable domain EAGVAQSPRYKIIEKRQSVAFWCNPISGHATLYWYQQILGQGPKLLIQFQNNGVVDDSQLPKDRFSAERLKGVDSTLKIQPAKLEDSAVYLCASNYYRSSGRETQYFGPGTRLLVL.

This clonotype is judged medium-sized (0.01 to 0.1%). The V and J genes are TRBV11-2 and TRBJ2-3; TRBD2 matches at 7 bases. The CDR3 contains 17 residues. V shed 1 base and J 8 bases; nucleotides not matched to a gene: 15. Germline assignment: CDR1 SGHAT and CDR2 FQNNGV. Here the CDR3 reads CASSLADRSLSGVTQYF. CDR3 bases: TGTGCCAGCAGCTTAGCAGATCGCTCGCTCAGCGGGGTTACGCAGTATTTT.

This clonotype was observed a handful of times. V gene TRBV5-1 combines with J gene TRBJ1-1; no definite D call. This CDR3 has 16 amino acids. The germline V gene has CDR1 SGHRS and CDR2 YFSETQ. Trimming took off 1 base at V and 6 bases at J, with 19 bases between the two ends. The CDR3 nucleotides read TGCGCCAGCAGCTTGACTTCCGGGCCCAAAACCGCTGAAGCTTTCTTT. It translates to CASSLTSGPKTAEAFF.

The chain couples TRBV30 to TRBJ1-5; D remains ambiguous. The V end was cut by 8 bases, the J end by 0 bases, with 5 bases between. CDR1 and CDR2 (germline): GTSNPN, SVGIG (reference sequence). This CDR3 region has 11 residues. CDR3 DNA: TGTGCCCCTCGTAGCAATCAGCCCCAGCATTTT. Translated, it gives CAPRSNQPQHF.

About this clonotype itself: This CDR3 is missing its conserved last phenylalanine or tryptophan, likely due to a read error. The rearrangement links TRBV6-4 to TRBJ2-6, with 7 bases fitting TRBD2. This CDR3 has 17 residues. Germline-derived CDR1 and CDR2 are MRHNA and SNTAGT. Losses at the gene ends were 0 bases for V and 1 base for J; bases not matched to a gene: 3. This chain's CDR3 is CASSDSLGGSGANVLTL. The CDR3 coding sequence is TGTGCCAGCAGTGACTCACTCGGGGGGTCTGGGGCCAACGTCCTGACTTTA.

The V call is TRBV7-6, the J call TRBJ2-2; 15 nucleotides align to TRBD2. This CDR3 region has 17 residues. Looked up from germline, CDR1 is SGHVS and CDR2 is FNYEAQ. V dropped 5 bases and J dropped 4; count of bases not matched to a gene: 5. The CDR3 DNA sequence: TGTGCCAGCAGCCGGGGACTAGCGGGAGGTGTCACCGGGGAGCTGTTTTTT. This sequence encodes CASSRGLAGGVTGELFF.

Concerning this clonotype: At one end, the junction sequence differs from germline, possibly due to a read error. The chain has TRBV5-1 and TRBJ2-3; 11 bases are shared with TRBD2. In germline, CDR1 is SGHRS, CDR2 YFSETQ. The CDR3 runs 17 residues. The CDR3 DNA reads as TGCGCCAGCAGCTTGGGTCTAGCGGGAGGAGTCACAGCTACGCAGTATTTT. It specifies CASSLGLAGGVTATQYF.

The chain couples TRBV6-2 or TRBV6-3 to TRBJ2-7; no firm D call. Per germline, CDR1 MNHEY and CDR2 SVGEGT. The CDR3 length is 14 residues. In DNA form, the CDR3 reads TGTGTTAGCAGTCCTGGCCGATTGACTTACGAGCAGTACTTC. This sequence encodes CVSSPGRLTYEQYF.

The CDR3 DNA follows: TGTGCCAGCAGTATTTCAGGGACTAGCGGGAGTGCATATACGCAGTATTTT. As protein: CASSISGTSGSAYTQYF. The chain carries TRBV6-5 and TRBJ2-3; 14 nucleotides agree with TRBD2. Trimming removed 5 bases from V and 7 bases from J; junction bases left unmatched: 11. This CDR3 comprises 17 residues. The V gene's germline CDR1 is MNHEY and CDR2 SVGAGI.

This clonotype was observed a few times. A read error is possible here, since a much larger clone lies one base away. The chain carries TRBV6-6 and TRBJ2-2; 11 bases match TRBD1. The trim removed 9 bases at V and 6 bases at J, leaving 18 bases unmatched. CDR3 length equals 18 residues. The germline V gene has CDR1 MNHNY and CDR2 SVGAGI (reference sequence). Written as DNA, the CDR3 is TGTGCCAGGAGTAATAACCCCCCCGGACAGGGGGCTTCCGGGGAGCTGTTTTTT. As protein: CARSNNPPGQGASGELFF.

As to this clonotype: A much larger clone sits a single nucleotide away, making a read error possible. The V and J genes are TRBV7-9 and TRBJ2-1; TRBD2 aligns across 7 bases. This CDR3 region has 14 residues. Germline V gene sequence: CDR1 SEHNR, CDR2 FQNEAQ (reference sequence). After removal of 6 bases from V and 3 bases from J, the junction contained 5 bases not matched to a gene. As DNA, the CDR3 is TGTGCCAGCAGTGTCCAGCGGGGCTACAATGAGCAGTTCTTC. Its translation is CASSVQRGYNEQFF.

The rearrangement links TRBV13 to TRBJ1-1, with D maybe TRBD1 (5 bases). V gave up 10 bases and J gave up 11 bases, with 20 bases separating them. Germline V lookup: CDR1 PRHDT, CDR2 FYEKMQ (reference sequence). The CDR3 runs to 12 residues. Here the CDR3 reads CAIRLGGGMAFF. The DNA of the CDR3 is TGTGCCATCAGATTAGGCGGGGGGATGGCTTTCTTT.

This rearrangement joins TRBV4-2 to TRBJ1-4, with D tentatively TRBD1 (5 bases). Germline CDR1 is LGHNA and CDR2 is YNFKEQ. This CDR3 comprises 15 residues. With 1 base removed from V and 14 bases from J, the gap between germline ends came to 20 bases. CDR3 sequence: CASSQALGVNEQLFF. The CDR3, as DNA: TGTGCCAGCAGCCAAGCCCTGGGGGTGAATGAACAGCTGTTTTTT.

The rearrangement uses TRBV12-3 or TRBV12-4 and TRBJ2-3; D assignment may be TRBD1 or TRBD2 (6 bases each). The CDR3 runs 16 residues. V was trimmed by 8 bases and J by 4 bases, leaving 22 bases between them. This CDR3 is CASGRLGGGLSDTQYF. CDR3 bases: TGTGCCAGCGGCCGACTAGGGGGAGGATTGTCAGATACGCAGTATTTT.

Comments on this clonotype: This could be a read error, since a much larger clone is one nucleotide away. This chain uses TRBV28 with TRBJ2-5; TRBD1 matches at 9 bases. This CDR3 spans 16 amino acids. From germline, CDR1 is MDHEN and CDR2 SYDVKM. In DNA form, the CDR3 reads TGTACCAGCAGCTCTCCGGGACAGGGATCGATGAAGACCCAGTACTTC. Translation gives CTSSSPGQGSMKTQYF.

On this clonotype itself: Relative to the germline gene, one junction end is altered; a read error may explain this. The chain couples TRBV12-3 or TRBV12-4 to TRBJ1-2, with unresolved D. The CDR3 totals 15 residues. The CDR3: CASTSDGRFNYGYTF. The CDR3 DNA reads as TGTGCCAGCACCTCCGACGGGAGATTTAACTATGGTTACACCTTC.

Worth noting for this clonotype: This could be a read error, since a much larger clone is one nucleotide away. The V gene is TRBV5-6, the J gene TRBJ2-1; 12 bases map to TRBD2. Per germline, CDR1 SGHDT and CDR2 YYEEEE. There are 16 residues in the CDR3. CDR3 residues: CVSSSLGTSGRNEQFF. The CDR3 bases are TGTGTCAGCAGCTCCCTCGGTACTAGCGGGAGGAATGAGCAGTTCTTC.

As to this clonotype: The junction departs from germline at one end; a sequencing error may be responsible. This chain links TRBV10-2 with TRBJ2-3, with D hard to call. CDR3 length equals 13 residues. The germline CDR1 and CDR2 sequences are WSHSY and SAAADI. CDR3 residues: CASSWAQADTQYF. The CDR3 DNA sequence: TGTGCCAGCAGTTGGGCTCAGGCAGATACGCAGTATTTT.

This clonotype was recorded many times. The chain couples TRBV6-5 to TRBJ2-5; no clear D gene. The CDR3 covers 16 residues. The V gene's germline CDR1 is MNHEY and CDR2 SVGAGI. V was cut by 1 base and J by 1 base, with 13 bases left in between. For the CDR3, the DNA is TGTGCCAGCAGTTACTACTCGTCGCAGTCCCAAGAGACCCAGTACTTC. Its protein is CASSYYSSQSQETQYF.

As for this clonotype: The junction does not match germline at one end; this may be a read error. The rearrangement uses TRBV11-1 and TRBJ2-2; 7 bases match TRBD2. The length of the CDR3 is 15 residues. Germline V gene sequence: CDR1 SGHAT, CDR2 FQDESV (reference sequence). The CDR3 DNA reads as TGTGCCAGCAAACGGGAGCGGGATTACACCGTGGAGATGTTTTTT. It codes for CASKRERDYTVEMFF.

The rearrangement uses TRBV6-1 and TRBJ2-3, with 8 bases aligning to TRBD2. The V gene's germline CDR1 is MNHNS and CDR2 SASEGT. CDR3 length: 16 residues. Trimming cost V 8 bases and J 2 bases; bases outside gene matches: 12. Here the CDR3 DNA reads TGTGCCAGCCGGCAGGGACTAGTGCCCTACACAGATACGCAGTATTTT. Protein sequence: CASRQGLVPYTDTQYF.

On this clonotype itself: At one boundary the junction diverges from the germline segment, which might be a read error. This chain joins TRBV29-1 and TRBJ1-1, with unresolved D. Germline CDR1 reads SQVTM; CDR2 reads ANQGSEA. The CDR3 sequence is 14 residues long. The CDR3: CSVEVRSRNTEAFF. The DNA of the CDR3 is TGCAGCGTTGAAGTGCGATCGCGGAACACCGAAGCTTTCTTT.

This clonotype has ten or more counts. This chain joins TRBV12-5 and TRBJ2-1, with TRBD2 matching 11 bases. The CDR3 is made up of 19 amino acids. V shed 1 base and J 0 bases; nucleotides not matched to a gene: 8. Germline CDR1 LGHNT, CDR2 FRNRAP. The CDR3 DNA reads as TGTGCTAGTGGTTTGGCAAACGGACTAGCGGGTAACTCCTACAATGAGCAGTTCTTC. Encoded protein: CASGLANGLAGNSYNEQFF.

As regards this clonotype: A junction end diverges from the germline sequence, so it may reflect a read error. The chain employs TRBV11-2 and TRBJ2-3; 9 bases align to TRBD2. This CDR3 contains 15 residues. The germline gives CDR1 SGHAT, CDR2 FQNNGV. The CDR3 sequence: CTSSPVLAGPDTQYF. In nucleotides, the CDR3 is TGTACCAGCAGTCCTGTACTAGCGGGCCCAGATACGCAGTATTTT.

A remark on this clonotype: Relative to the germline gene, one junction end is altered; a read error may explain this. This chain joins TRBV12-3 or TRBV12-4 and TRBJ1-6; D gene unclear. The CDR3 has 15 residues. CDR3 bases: TGTGCCAACAGTCCCAAGGGTTCCTATAATTCACCCCTCCACTTT. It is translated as CANSPKGSYNSPLHF.